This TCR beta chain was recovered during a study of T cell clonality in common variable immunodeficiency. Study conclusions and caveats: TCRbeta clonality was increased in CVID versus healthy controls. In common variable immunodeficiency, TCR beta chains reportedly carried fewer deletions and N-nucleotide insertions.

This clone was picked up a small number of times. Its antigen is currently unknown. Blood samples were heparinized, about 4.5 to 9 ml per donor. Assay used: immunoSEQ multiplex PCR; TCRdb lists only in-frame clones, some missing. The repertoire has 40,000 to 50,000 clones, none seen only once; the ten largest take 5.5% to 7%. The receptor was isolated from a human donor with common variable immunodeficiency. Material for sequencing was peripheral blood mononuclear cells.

CDR3 amino acids: CASTRGQGGSYEQYF. The part of the CDR3 DNA that was read is TGTGCCAGTACCCGCGGACAGGGGGGCTCCTACGAG. The rearrangement joins TRBV19 to TRBJ2-7; TRBD1 aligns across 10 bases. The read terminates 3 residues before the CDR3 end, so the remaining end is supplied by the germline J gene. CDR3 length: 15 residues. Germline V gene lookup returns CDR1 LNHDA and CDR2 SQIVND (reference sequence). V gave up 7 bases and J gave up 0 bases; unmatched junction bases: 6. Together with reference TRBV19 and TRBJ2-7, the CDR3 gives the full variable domain: DGGITQSPKYLFRKEGQNVTLSCEQNLNHDAMYWYRQDPGQGLRLIYYSQIVNDFQKGDIAEGYSVSREKKESFPLTVTSAQKNPTAFYLCASTRGQGGSYEQYFGPGTRLTVT.